These 2 T cell receptor beta chains originate from one sample sequenced in a study of human T cells and chemical hapten exposure. Noted time point: healthy volunteer bleed at 6 weeks. It was unfractionated whole blood from which total RNA was extracted. Each CDR3 protein gets one entry after TCRdb re-called the RACE reads with MiXCR. The data contain 75,000 to 80,000 distinct CDR3 sequences, around 9.4% of them singletons. The sequenced material came from whole blood. The receptors come from a female donor in good health. Some clones in this sample may be carry-over from other donors' samples.

This chain uses TRBV2 with TRBJ1-2; TRBD1 is a possible D gene (6 bases). Per the germline V gene, CDR1 is SNHLY and CDR2 is FYNNEI. The CDR3 sequence is 15 residues long. V was trimmed by 2 bases and J by 4 bases, leaving 14 bases between them. The CDR3 region has the DNA TGTGCCAGCAGTGAATATTCCGCGACAGGCTATGGCTACACCTTC. It is translated as CASSEYSATGYGYTF.

This clonotype was counted many times. The chain has TRBV6-5 and TRBJ2-1; TRBD2 matches at 10 bases. Germline values: CDR1 MNHEY, CDR2 SVGAGI. The CDR3 loop spans 15 amino acids. After removal of 2 bases from V and 2 bases from J, the junction contained 0 bases not matched to a gene. The CDR3: CASSYGLAAYNEQFF. CDR3 DNA: TGTGCCAGCAGTTACGGACTAGCGGCCTACAATGAGCAGTTCTTC.